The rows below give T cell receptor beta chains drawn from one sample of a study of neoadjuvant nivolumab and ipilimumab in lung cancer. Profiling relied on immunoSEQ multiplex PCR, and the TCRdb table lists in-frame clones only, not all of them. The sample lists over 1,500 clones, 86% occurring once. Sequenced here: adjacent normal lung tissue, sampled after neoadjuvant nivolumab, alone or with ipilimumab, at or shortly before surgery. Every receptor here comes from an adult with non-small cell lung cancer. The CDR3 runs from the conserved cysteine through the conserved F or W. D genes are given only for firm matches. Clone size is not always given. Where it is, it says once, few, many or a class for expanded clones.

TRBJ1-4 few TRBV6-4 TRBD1 TGTGCCAGCAGCATCGACAGGGATAATGAAAAACTGTTTTTT CASSIDRDNEKLFF
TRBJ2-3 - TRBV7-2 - TGTGCCAGCAGCCTAGGGGTGGGGCCCGCCATCCTTAGCACAGATACGCAGTATTTT CASSLGVGPAILSTDTQYF
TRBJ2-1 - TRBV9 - TGTGCCAGCAGCCCCCTTCAGGAACCGTACAATGAGCAGTTCTTC CASSPLQEPYNEQFF
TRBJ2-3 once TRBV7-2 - TGTGCCAGCAGCCTCCCCCCGGATACGCAGTATTTT CASSLPPDTQYF
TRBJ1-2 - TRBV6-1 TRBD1 TGTGCCAGCAGTGAACTAGTTGTGACAGGGAGGGATGGCTACACCTTC CASSELVVTGRDGYTF
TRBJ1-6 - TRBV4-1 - TGCGCCAGCAGCCAAGAGAGTGATTCACCCCTCCACTTT CASSQESDSPLHF
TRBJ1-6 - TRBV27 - TGTGCCAGCAGATTAAGCGACAGGACGAATTCACCCCTCCACTTT CASRLSDRTNSPLHF
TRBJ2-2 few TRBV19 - TGTGCCAGTAGTAACAGCAACACCGGGGAGCTGTTTTTT CASSNSNTGELFF
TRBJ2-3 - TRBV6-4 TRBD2 TGTGCCAGCTCCCCTCTCAGCAGCGGGGGGCCCGATACGCAGTATTTT CASSPLSSGGPDTQYF
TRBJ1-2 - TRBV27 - TGTGCCAGCAGCTCCCTGGGGCGCTATGGCTACACCTTC CASSSLGRYGYTF
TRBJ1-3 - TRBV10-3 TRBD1 TGTGCCATCAGTGAGGCGACAGGGACTGGAAACACCATATATTTT CAISEATGTGNTIYF
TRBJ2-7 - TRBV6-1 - TGTGCCAGTCAGGTTCACCACGAGCAGTACTTC CASQVHHEQYF
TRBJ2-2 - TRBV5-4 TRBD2 TGTGCCAGCAGCTTGGGGGGACTAGTGAACACCGGGGAGCTGTTTTTT CASSLGGLVNTGELFF
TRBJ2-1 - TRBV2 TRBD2 TGTGCCAGCAGCCCTGGACTAGCGGGGGACCCCGGTGACTACAATGAGCAGTTCTTC CASSPGLAGDPGDYNEQFF
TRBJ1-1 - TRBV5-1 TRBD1 TGCGCCAGCACCCAGGGGGGGACTGAAGCTTTCTTT CASTQGGTEAFF
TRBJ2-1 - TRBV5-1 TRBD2 TGCGCCAGCAGCTTAGCGGGGGGCACTGAGCAGTTCTTC CASSLAGGTEQFF
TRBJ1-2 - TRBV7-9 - TGTGCCAGCAGTGTTCCAGGGGCAGGCTATGGCTACACCTTC CASSVPGAGYGYTF
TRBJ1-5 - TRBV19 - TGTGCCAGTAGGCTAAGGGGCGGTAGCAATCAGCCCCAGCATTTT CASRLRGGSNQPQHF
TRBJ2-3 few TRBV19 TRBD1 TGTGCCAGCGGACAGGGCGGGCCAGATACGCAGTATTTT CASGQGGPDTQYF
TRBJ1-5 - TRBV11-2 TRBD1 TGTGCCAGCAGCTGGGACAGAAATCAGCCCCAGCATTTT CASSWDRNQPQHF
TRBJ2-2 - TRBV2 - TGTGCCAGCAGTGCCTCAGGGCCCACCGGGGAGCTGTTTTTT CASSASGPTGELFF
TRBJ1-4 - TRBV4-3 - TGCGCCAGCAGCCCACACAGAACCCCTAATGAAAAACTGTTTTTT CASSPHRTPNEKLFF
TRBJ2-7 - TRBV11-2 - TGTGCCAGCAGCCTAAACAACTACGAGCAGTACTTC CASSLNNYEQYF
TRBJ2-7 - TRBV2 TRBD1 TGTGCCATCGGGACAGGGGGAGGCGAGCAGTACTTC CAIGTGGGEQYF
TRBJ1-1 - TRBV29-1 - TGCAGCGTTGAGATGGCAGGGCAGAACACTGAAGCTTTCTTT CSVEMAGQNTEAFF
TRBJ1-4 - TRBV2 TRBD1 TGTGCCAGCCGCCGGGACAGGGGCGCGACTAATGAAAAACTGTTTTTT CASRRDRGATNEKLFF
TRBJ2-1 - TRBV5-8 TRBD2 TGTGCCAGCAGCTTGCGGTGGACTAGAGGGTCCCTCAATGAGCAGTTCTTC CASSLRWTRGSLNEQFF
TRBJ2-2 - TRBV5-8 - TGTGCCAGCAGCTGGACGAGGGACACCGGGGAGCTGTTTTTT CASSWTRDTGELFF
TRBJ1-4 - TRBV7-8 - TGTGCCAGCAGCTTAGGTCAAGGTCATGAAAAACTGTTTTTT CASSLGQGHEKLFF
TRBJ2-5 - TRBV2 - TGTGCCAGCAGTGATTACAGGAATGAAGAGACCCAGTACTTC CASSDYRNEETQYF
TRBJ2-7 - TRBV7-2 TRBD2 TGTGCCAGCAGCTTAGGGGTAGCGGGGGGAATCTACGAGCAGTACTTC CASSLGVAGGIYEQYF
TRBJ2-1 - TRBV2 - TGTGCCAGCAGTGAATATTTTCGGGGTAGCAATGAGCAGTTCTTC CASSEYFRGSNEQFF
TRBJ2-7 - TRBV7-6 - TGTGCCAGCAGCTTCATTCCAAGCTCCTACGAGCAGTACTTC CASSFIPSSYEQYF
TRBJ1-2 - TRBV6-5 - TGTGCCAGCAGTTCTAGGGGTGGCTATGGCTACACCTTC CASSSRGGYGYTF
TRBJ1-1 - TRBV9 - TGTGCCAGCAGCGTAGTTGGAAAGAACACTGAAGCTTTCTTT CASSVVGKNTEAFF
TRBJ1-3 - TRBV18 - TGTGCCAGCTCACAGGGAGGGTCTCGTGGAAACACCATATATTTT CASSQGGSRGNTIYF
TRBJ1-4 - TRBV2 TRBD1 TGTGCCAGCAGTGAAAAGGACCCGGGACAGGCGACTGAAAAACTGTTTTTT CASSEKDPGQATEKLFF
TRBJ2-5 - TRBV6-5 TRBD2 TGTGCCAGCAGTTACTCGGGACGCATGCAGCGGGACCAGTACTTC CASSYSGRMQRDQYF
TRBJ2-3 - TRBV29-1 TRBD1 TGCAGCGCTAACAGGGGGGGCACAGATACGCAGTATTTT CSANRGGTDTQYF
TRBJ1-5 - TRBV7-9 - TGTGCCAGCAGCCGAAGTATAAATCAGCCCCAGCATTTT CASSRSINQPQHF
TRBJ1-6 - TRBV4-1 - TGCGCCAGCAGCCAAGAGGTCGCGCTTGGACGGTATAATTCACCCCTCCACTTT CASSQEVALGRYNSPLHF
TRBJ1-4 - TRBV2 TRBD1 TGTGCCAGCACCAAAGAAGGACAGGGGGGAAATGAAAAACTGTTTTTT CASTKEGQGGNEKLFF
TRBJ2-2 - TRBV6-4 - TGTGCCAGCAGTGACGGGTACACCGGGGAGCTGTTTTTT CASSDGYTGELFF
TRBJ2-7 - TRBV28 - TGTGCCAGCCGGGCAGCCTACGAGCAGTACTTC CASRAAYEQYF
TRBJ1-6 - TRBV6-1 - TGTGCCAGCTTAACGGGCTTCAATTCACCCCTCCACTTT CASLTGFNSPLHF
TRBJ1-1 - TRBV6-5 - TGTGCCAGCAGTTATTTACATGAAGCTTTCTTT CASSYLHEAFF
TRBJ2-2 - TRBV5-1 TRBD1 TGCGCCAGCAGCTTAACAGGGGCGAACACCGGGGAGCTGTTTTTT CASSLTGANTGELFF
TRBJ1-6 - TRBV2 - TGTGCCAGCAGTGACAGAAGCTCCTATAATTCACCCCTCCACTTT CASSDRSSYNSPLHF
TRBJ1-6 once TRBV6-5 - TGTGCCAGCAGTTACTCGATGGGCACCGGGGCACCCCTCCACTTT CASSYSMGTGAPLHF
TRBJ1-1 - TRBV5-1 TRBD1 TGCGCCAGCAGCCCAAGGACAGGGGATGGCACTGAAGCTTTCTTT CASSPRTGDGTEAFF
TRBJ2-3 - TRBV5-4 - TGTGCCAGCAGCTTGGACAGGTTCACAGATACGCAGTATTTT CASSLDRFTDTQYF
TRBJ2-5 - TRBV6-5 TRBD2 TGTGCCAGCAGAACTAGCGGGCAGAACCAAGAGACCCAGTACTTC CASRTSGQNQETQYF
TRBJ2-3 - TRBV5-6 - TGTGCCAGCAGCCCCCGGGAGTGGGGCACAGATACGCAGTATTTT CASSPREWGTDTQYF
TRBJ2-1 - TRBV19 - TGTGCCAGTAGCACCGGGATCGCCTACAATGAGCAGTTCTTC CASSTGIAYNEQFF
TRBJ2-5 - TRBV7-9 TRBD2 TGTGCCAGCAGCTTAGATCTATCCTGGACTAGCGGGGGGGCAAAGACCCAGTACTTC CASSLDLSWTSGGAKTQYF
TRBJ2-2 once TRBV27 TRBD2 TGTGCCAGCGGGACTACTTACCTACGGGAGCTGTTTTTT CASGTTYLRELFF
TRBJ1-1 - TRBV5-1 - TGCGCCAGCAGCTTTGGGGGCGTCAGCACTGAAGCTTTCTTT CASSFGGVSTEAFF
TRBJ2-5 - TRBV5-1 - TGCGCCAGCAGCTTGGATCATGGTGAGACCCAGTACTTC CASSLDHGETQYF
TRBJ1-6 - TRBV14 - TGTGCCAGCAGCCAGAGATCGGAGCTCCGGGGTTCACCCCTCCACTTT CASSQRSELRGSPLHF
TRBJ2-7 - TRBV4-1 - TGCGCCAGCAGCCAACCTCCGGGGGAGCAGTACTTC CASSQPPGEQYF